The 2 T cell receptor beta chains reported below all come from one sample, sequenced in a study of T-cell reconstitution after alpha-beta-depleted transplantation in children. Preparation of the TCRbeta library was carried out with unique molecular identifiers. Each CDR3 protein gets one entry after TCRdb re-called the PCR reads with MiXCR. There are 800,000 to 1,000,000 distinct CDR3 sequences in the sample; roughly 29% occur only once, and 25% to 35% lies in the top ten. The sequencing here drew on PBMCs, mostly from graft donor cells, taken 360 days after TCRalphabeta/CD19-depleted stem cell transplant. Source of these receptors: a boy younger than two who had a stem cell transplant for SCID, so the T cells may come from the graft donor.

The gene calls are TRBV12-3 or TRBV12-4 and TRBJ1-5, with 10 nucleotides matching TRBD1. This CDR3 spans 16 amino acids. The V and J ends lost 8 bases and 5 bases, in that order; junction bases with no gene match: 12. The CDR3 loop reads CASSLSGQGHDQPQHF. As DNA, the CDR3 is TGTGCCAGCTCTCTATCGGGACAGGGGCACGATCAGCCCCAGCATTTT.

The chain recombines TRBV7-6 with TRBJ1-2; D not resolved. Trimming shortened V by 0 bases and J by 8 bases, and 16 bases separated the two germline ends. The CDR3 totals 15 residues. Germline V gene lookup returns CDR1 SGHVS and CDR2 FNYEAQ. The CDR3 here is CASSLAGAYPGGYTF. Written as DNA, the CDR3 is TGTGCCAGCAGCTTAGCCGGTGCCTACCCGGGGGGCTACACCTTC. The whole variable domain, remainder taken from reference TRBV7-6 and TRBJ1-2, is GAGVSQSPRYKVTKRGQDVALRCDPISGHVSLYWYRQALGQGPEFLTYFNYEAQQDKSGLPNDRFSAERPEGSISTLTIQRTEQRDSAMYRCASSLAGAYPGGYTFGSGTRLTVV.